The clone carrying this T cell receptor beta chain was recorded only once. Generated by immunoSEQ multiplex PCR, the TCRdb table keeps only in-frame clones and is missing some. The sample shows fewer than 100,000 clones, over 80% of them seen only once. Time point of the sample: pretreatment peripheral blood. The junction had 6 bases not matched to a gene; V was cut back by 8 bases and J by 2 bases. The CDR3 totals 15 residues. Germline CDR1 reads SEHNR; CDR2 reads FQNEAQ (reference sequence). This sample stems from a study of PD-L1 blockade in urothelial cancer. Study at large: Blood underwent analysis 3 weeks (second dose) and 6 weeks after treatment began.

The sample consisted of PBMCs, taken around atezolizumab (anti-PD-L1) treatment. The rearrangement joins TRBV7-9 to TRBJ2-5, with TRBD2 identical over 12 bases. This TCR was sampled from a middle-aged man with urothelial cancer. The chain's CDR3 is CASGTSGSIQETQYF. CDR3 nucleotides: TGTGCCAGCGGGACTAGCGGGTCTATTCAAGAGACCCAGTACTTC.